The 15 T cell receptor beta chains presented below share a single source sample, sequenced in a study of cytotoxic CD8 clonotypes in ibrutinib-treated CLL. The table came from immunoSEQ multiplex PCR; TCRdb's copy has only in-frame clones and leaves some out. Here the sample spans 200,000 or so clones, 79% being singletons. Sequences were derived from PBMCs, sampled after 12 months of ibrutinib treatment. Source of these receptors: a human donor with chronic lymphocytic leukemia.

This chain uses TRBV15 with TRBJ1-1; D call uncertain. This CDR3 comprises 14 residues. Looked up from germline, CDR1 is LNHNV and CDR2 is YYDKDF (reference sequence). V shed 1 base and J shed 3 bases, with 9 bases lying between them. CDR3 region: CATSRVVLDTEAFF. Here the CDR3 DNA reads TGTGCCACCAGCAGAGTAGTCTTAGACACTGAAGCTTTCTTT.

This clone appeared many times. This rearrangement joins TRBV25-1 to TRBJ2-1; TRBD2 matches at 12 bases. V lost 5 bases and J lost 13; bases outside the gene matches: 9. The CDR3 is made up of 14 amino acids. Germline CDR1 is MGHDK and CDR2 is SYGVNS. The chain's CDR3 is CASSTPGTSGSQFF. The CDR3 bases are TGTGCCAGCAGTACTCCCGGGACTAGCGGGTCACAGTTCTTC.

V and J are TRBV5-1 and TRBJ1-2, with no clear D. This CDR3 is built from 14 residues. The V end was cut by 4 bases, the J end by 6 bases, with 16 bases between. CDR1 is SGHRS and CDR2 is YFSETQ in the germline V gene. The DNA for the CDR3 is TGCGCCAGCAGCCCACGGACGCCGGTGGATGGCTACACCTTC. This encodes CASSPRTPVDGYTF. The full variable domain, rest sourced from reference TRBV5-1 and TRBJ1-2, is KAGVTQTPRYLIKTRGQQVTLSCSPISGHRSVSWYQQTPGQGLQFLFEYFSETQRNKGNFPGRFSGRQFSNSRSEMNVSTLELGDSALYLCASSPRTPVDGYTFGSGTRLTVV.

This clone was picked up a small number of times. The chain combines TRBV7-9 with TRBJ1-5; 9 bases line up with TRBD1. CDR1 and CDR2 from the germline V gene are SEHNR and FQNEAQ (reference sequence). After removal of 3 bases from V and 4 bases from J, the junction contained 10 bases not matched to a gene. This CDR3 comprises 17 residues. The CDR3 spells CASSFTTGTGPNQPQHF. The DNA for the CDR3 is TGTGCCAGCAGCTTTACCACCGGGACAGGGCCTAATCAGCCCCAGCATTTT.

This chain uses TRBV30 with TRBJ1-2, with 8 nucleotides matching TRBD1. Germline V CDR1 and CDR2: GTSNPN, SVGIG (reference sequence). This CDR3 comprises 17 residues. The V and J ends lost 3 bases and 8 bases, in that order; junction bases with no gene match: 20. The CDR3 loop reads CAWSRLRTGQIWRGYTF. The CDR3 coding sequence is TGTGCCTGGAGCCGACTAAGGACAGGGCAAATTTGGCGGGGCTACACCTTC.

The CDR3 loop is CAWSVQGATTQYF. The CDR3 region has the DNA TGTGCCTGGAGTGTACAAGGGGCCACGACCCAGTACTTC. The J gene is TRBJ2-5, the V gene TRBV30; tentative D call: TRBD1 (5 bases). Germline V gene data show CDR1 as GTSNPN and CDR2 as SVGIG (reference sequence). The V and J ends lost 0 bases and 7 bases respectively, with 12 bases between them. This CDR3 is 13 amino acids long.

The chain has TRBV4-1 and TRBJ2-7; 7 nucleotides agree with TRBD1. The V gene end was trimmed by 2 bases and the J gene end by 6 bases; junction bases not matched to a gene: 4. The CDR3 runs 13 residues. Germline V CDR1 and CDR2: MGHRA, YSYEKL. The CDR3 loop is CASSQTTGTEQYF. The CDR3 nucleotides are TGCGCCAGCAGCCAAACGACAGGGACCGAGCAGTACTTC.

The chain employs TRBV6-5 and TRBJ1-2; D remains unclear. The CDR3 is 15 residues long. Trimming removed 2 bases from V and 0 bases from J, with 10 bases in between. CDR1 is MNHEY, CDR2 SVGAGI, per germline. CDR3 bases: TGTGCCAGCAGTTACGCTGGGCGGGCTAACTATGGCTACACCTTC. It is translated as CASSYAGRANYGYTF.

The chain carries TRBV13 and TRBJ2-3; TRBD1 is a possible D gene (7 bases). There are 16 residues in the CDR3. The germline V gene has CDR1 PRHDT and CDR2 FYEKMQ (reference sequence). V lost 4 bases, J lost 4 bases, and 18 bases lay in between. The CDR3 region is CASSWRGRLAADTQYF. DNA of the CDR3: TGTGCCAGCAGCTGGAGGGGGCGGCTAGCAGCAGATACGCAGTATTTT.

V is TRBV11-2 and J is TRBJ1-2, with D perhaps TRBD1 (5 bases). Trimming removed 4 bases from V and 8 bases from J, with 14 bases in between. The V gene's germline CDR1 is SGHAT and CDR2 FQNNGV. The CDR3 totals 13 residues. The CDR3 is CASSSRGRNGYTF. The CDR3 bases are TGTGCCAGCAGCTCCCGGGGGAGAAACGGCTACACCTTC.

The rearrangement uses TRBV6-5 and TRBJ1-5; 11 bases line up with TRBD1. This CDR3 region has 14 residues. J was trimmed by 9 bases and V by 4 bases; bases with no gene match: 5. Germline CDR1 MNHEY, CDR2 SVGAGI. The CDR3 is CASSSGTGGRPQHF. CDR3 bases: TGTGCCAGCAGTTCCGGGACAGGGGGTAGGCCCCAGCATTTT.

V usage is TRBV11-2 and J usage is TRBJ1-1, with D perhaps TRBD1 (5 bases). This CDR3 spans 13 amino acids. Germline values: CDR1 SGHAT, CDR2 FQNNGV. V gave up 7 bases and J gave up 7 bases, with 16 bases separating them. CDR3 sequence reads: CASIPGTTGEAFF. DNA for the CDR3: TGTGCCAGCATACCCGGGACCACCGGTGAAGCTTTCTTT.

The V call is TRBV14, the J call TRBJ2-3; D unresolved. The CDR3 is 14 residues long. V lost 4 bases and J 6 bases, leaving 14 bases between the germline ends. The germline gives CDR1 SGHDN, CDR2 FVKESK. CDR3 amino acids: CASSPRHPPDTQYF. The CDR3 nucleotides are TGTGCCAGCAGCCCCCGGCATCCGCCGGATACGCAGTATTTT. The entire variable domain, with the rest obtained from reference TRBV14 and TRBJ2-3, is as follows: EAGVTQFPSHSVIEKGQTVTLRCDPISGHDNLYWYRRVMGKEIKFLLHFVKESKQDESGMPNNRFLAERTGGTYSTLKVQPAELEDSGVYFCASSPRHPPDTQYFGPGTRLTVL.

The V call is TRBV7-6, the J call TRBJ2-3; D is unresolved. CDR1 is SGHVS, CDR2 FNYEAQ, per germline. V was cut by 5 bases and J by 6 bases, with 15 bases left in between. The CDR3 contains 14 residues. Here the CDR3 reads CASSPRLEIDTQYF. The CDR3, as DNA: TGTGCCAGCAGCCCGAGGTTGGAGATTGATACGCAGTATTTT.

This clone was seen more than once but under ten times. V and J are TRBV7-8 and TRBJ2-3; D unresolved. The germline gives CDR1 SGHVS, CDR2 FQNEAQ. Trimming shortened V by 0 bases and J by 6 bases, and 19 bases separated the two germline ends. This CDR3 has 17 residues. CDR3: CASSLASEGRARDTQYF. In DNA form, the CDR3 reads TGTGCCAGCAGCTTAGCGTCCGAAGGCCGGGCTAGGGATACGCAGTATTTT.